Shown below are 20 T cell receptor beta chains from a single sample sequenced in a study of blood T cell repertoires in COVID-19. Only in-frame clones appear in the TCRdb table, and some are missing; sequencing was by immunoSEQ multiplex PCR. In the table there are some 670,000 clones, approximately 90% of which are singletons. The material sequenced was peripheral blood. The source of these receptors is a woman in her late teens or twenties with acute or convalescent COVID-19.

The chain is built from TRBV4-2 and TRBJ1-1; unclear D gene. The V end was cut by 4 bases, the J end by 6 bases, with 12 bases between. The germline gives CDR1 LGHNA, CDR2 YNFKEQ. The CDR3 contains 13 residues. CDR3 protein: CASSPPGFPEAFF. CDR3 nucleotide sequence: TGTGCCAGCAGCCCGCCGGGGTTCCCTGAAGCTTTCTTT.

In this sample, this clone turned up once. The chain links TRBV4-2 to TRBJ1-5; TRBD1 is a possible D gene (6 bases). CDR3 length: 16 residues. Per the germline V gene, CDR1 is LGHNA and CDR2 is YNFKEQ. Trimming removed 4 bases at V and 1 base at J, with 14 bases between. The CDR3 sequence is CASSPGPGESNQPQHF. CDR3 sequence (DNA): TGTGCCAGCAGCCCAGGGCCAGGGGAAAGCAATCAGCCCCAGCATTTT.

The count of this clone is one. The CDR3 region is CASSVAPGQNYGYTF. DNA of the CDR3: TGTGCCAGCAGCGTAGCTCCAGGGCAAAACTATGGCTACACCTTC. The chain employs TRBV9 and TRBJ1-2; TRBD1 is a possible D gene (5 bases). The CDR3 extends over 15 amino acids. CDR1 SGDLS and CDR2 YYNGEE come from the germline V gene. V gave up 0 bases and J gave up 2 bases, with 11 bases separating them. The full variable domain, rest sourced from reference TRBV9 and TRBJ1-2, is DSGVTQTPKHLITATGQRVTLRCSPRSGDLSVYWYQQSLDQGLQFLIQYYNGEERAKGNILERFSAQQFPDLHSELNLSSLELGDSALYFCASSVAPGQNYGYTFGSGTRLTVV.

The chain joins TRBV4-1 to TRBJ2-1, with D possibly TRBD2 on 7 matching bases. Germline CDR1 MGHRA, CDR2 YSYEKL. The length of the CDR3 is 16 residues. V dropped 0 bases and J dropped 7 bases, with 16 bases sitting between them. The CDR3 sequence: CASSQDRGGVRNEQFF. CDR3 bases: TGCGCCAGCAGCCAAGATAGGGGGGGGGTAAGAAATGAGCAGTTCTTC.

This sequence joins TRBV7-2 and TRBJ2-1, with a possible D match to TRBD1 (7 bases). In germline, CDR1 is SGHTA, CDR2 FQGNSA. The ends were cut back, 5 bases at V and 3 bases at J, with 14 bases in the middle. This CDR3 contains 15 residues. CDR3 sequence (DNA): TGTGCCAGCAGCCCGCAGGGGGGCGACTACAATGAGCAGTTCTTC. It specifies CASSPQGGDYNEQFF. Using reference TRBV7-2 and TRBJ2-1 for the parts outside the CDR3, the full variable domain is GAGVSQSPSNKVTEKGKDVELRCDPISGHTALYWYRQSLGQGLEFLIYFQGNSAPDKSGLPSDRFSAERTGGSVSTLTIQRTQQEDSAVYLCASSPQGGDYNEQFFGPGTRLTVL.

The CDR3 region is CATSDLPFYWRTGPNYGYTF. The CDR3 bases are TGTGCCACCAGTGATTTGCCTTTCTATTGGCGGACAGGCCCTAACTATGGCTACACCTTC. The V call is TRBV24-1, the J call TRBJ1-2; TRBD1 matches at 7 bases. This CDR3 is 20 amino acids long. CDR1 KGHDR and CDR2 SFDVKD come from the germline V gene. The V and J ends lost 0 bases and 0 bases, in that order; junction bases with no gene match: 15.

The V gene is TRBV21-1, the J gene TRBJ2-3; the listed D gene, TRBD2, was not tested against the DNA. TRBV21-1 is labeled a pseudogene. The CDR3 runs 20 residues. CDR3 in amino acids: CASSSQRGLCLAGGPDTQYF. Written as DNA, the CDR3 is TGTGCCAGCAGCTCCCAAAGGGGCCTCTGCCTAGCGGGGGGGCCGGATACGCAGTATTTT.

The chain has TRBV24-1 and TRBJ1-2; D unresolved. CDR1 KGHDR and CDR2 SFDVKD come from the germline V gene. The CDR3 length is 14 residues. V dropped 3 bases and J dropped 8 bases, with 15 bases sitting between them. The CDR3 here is CATSDPLRLEGYTF. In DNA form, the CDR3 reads TGTGCCACCAGTGATCCGCTGAGGCTGGAAGGCTACACCTTC.

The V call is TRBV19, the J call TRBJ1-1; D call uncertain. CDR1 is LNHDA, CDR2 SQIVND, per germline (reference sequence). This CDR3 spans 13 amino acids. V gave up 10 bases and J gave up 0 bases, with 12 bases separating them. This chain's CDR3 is CATQEWVNTEAFF. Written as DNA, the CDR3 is TGTGCCACCCAGGAATGGGTGAACACTGAAGCTTTCTTT.

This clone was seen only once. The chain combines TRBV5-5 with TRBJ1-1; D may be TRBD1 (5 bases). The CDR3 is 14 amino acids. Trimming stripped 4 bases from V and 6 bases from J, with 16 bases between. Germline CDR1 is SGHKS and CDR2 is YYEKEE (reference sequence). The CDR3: CASSASGRVAEAFF. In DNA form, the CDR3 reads TGTGCCAGCAGCGCCTCCGGCAGGGTAGCTGAAGCTTTCTTT.

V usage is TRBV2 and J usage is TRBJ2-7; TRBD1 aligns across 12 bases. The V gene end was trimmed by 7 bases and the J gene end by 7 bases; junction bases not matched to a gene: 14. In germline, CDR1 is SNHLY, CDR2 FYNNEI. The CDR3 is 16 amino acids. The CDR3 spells CASKLNRDRGPWEQYF. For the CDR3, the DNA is TGTGCCAGCAAGTTGAACCGGGACAGGGGGCCTTGGGAGCAGTACTTC.

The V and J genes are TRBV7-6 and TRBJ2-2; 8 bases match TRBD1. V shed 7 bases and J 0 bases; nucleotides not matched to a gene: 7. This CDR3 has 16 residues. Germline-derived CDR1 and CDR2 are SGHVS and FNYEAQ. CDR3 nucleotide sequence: TGTGCCAGCATAGGACAGGGCAACTCGAACACCGGGGAGCTGTTTTTT. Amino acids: CASIGQGNSNTGELFF. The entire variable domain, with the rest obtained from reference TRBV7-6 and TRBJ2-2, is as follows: GAGVSQSPRYKVTKRGQDVALRCDPISGHVSLYWYRQALGQGPEFLTYFNYEAQQDKSGLPNDRFSAERPEGSISTLTIQRTEQRDSAMYRCASIGQGNSNTGELFFGEGSRLTVL.

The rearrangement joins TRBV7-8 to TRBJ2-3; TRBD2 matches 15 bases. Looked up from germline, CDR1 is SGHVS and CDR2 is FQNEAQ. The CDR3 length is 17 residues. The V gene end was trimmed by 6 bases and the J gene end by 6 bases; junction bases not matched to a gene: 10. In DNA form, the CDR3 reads TGTGCCAGCAGAGGACTAGCGGGGGGGGCCCGGGGGGATACGCAGTATTTT. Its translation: CASRGLAGGARGDTQYF.

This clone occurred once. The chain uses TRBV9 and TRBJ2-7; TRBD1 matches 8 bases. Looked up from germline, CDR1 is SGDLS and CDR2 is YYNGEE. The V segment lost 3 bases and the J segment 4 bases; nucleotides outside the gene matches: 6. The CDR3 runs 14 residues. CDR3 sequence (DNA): TGTGCCAGCAGCGCTCGGACAGGGAGATACGAGCAGTACTTC. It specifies CASSARTGRYEQYF.

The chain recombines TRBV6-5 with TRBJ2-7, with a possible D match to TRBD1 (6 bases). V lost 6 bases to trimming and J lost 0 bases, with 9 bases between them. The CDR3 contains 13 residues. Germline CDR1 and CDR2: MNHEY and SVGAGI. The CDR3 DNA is TGTGCCAGCAGACAGGGTAGCTCCTACGAGCAGTACTTC. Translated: CASRQGSSYEQYF.

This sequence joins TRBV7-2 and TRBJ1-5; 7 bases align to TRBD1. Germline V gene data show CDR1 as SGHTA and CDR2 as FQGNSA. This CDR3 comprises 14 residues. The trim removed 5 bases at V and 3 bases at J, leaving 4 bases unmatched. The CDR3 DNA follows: TGTGCCAGCAGCACCGGGACAGCCAATCAGCCCCAGCATTTT. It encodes CASSTGTANQPQHF.

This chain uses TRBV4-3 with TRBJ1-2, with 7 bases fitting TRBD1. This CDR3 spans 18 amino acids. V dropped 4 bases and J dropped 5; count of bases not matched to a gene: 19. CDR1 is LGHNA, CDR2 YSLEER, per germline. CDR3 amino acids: CASSPYYTPGQSIYGYTF. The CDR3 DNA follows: TGCGCCAGCAGCCCTTACTATACTCCGGGACAGTCCATTTATGGCTACACCTTC.

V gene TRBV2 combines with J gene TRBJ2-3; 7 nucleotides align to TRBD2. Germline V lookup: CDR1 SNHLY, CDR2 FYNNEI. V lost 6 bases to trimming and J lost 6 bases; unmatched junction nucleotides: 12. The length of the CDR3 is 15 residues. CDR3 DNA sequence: TGTGCCAGCAGGCCTGCGGGAGTCCTCTCGGATACGCAGTATTTT. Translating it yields CASRPAGVLSDTQYF.

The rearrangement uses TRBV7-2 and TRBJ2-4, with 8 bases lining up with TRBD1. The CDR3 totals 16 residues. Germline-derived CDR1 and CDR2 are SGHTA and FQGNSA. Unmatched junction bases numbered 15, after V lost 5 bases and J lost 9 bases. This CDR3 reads CASSIPTGTGKSIQYF. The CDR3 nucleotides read TGTGCCAGCAGCATCCCGACCGGGACAGGAAAGTCCATTCAGTACTTC.

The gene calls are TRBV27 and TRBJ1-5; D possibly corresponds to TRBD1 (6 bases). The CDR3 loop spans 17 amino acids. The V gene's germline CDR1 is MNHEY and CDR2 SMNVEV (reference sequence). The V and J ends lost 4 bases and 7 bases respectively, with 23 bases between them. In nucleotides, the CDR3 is TGTGCCAGCAGTTCGTCCCGTAGGGGGGGGTTTGGCCAGCCCCAGCATTTT. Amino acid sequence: CASSSSRRGGFGQPQHF.